This T cell receptor (beta chain) appears in the sequencing data of a study of blood T cell repertoires in COVID-19 (TCRdb year 2020). Notes on the research overall: Collaborator samples came from the United States, Italy and Spain and covered acute and convalescent phases of COVID-19. Deeply sampled blood TCRbeta repertoires from subjects exposed to, actively infected with, or recovered from COVID-19 were included in the dataset. The repertoires were released in a freely available public database intended as a resource for research on the immune response to SARS-CoV-2. The prospective study material was composed of cDNA or gDNA derived from T cells, B-cell-depleted T cells, or PBMCs. Sample metadata almost always included a de-identified subject ID, COVID-19 status, age in years and sex. The samples were drawn from two sources: the first 160 participants of the ongoing ImmuneRACE study, and 1,000 to 1,500 subjects contributed by 6 global collaborators. Where available, HLA class I and class II types were obtained from metadata supplied by the sample provider rather than from assay-based typing. What the research found in general, with its limitations: Clinical and demographic metadata were provided uncurated, with the amount varying by source and participant.

The immunoSEQ Assay, a bias-controlled multiplex PCR, was used to amplify TCRbeta CDR3 regions from genomic DNA. As for the original processing: Nucleated cell counts per sample were estimated from amplification of reference gene primers within the assay. To quantify the absolute abundance of each unique TCRbeta CDR3 rearrangement, sequence reads were collapsed and filtered. For each sample, productive Simpson clonality was calculated as the square root of Simpson's diversity index across productive rearrangements. TCRdb stores this immuneACCESS table with in-frame sequences only. Part of the clones is absent; in the studies checked, under half of the shortfall reflects unresolved V genes, and no reason is known for the rest. V and J calls plus clone size are reproduced from that table; the DNA served to infer D and trimming. In all, the sample holds roughly 220,000 clones, and approximately 80% of those were seen once. 5.1% of the sample belongs to the ten largest clones.

The germline V gene supplies CDR1 MGHRA and CDR2 YSYEKL. The CDR3, from cysteine to phenylalanine, totals 16 residues. The entry retains the CDR3 DNA only, 48 bases that are in frame from base 1. V is pared back by 1 base and J by 6 bases, with 16 bases lying between the germline termini. A second Seattle source provided samples from volunteer blood donors who had recovered from COVID-19. Each collaborating institution followed its own protocols to collect whole blood in K2EDTA tubes. For TCRbeta analysis, collaborators shipped samples in one of three forms: frozen whole blood, isolated PBMCs, or DNA extracted from either of those sample types. Turning to this clone: What this receptor recognizes is not known. No base quality information exists; no much larger clone differs at one position.

This chain is built from TRBV4-1 and TRBJ1-3; the best D guess is TRBD1, with 6 bases matching. This TCR came from a woman aged 60-75 years who had recovered from COVID-19. Input material: peripheral blood. The CDR3 protein sequence reads: CASSQGYRVFENTIYF. In nucleotide form, the sequence is TGCGCCAGCAGCCAAGGATACAGGGTCTTCGAAAACACCATATATTTT.